The T cell receptor beta chain under discussion was sequenced for a study of cytomegalovirus exposure and HLA in healthy donors. On the study more broadly: Findings of an earlier analysis included some 120 million unique TCR beta sequences from some 200 million T cells.

Study observations and caveats: A later analysis linked a missense DCLRE1C variant to TCR beta V- and J-gene trimming.

As regards this clone: What it binds is not known.

Both 60 Vbeta primers and 13 Jbeta primers went into the PCR. The protocol was immunoSEQ multiplex PCR, while the TCRdb copy is restricted to in-frame clones and leaves out a portion. The data contain over 100,000 clones, almost 70% of them singletons. The CDR3 extends over 15 amino acids. Trimming stripped 2 bases from V and 1 base from J, with 11 bases between. The germline V gene encodes CDR1 SGDLS and CDR2 YYNGEE. This chain uses TRBV9 with TRBJ2-3; D gene unclear. The receptor comes from a young man in good health and CMV-seropositive. The sequenced sample consisted of PBMCs. In DNA form, the CDR3 reads TGTGCCAGCAGCGTGGGTGCGGTCCGCACAGATACGCAGTATTTT. Protein sequence: CASSVGAVRTDTQYF.